This T cell receptor (beta chain) was retrieved from a study of fetal regulatory T cell absence and autoimmunity. This table comes from immunoSEQ multiplex PCR, and its TCRdb copy is limited to in-frame clones, with some not included. The data contain around 100,000 clones, around 72% of them singletons. The CDR3 runs to 15 residues. Trimming removed 4 bases at V and 1 base at J, with 14 bases between. Germline CDR1 SGHRS, CDR2 YFSETQ. The TCR comes from a male donor with IPEX syndrome. The chain is built from TRBV5-1 and TRBJ1-1; no clear D. The sequenced sample consisted of pancreas tissue. This chain's CDR3 is CASSPLPRRNTEAFF. CDR3 nucleotides: TGCGCCAGCAGCCCTCTGCCAAGGAGGAACACTGAAGCTTTCTTT. Full variable domain (remainder filled in from reference TRBV5-1 and TRBJ1-1): KAGVTQTPRYLIKTRGQQVTLSCSPISGHRSVSWYQQTPGQGLQFLFEYFSETQRNKGNFPGRFSGRQFSNSRSEMNVSTLELGDSALYLCASSPLPRRNTEAFFGQGTRLTVV.